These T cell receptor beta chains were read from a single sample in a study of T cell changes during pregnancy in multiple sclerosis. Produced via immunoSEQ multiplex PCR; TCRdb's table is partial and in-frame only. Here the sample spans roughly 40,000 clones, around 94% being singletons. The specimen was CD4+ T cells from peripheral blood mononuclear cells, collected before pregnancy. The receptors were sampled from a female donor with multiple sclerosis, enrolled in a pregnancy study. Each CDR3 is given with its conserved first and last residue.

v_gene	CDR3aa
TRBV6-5	CASRTGGAELFF
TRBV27	CASRRPGLDTGEQYF
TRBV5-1	CASSLSRVDTGELFF
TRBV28	CASSLGQSQETQYF
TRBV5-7	CASSDSSYEQYF
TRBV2	CASSRQGIGFQPQHF
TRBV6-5	CASSLAGASTDTQYF
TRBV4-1	CASSRLAANTGELFF
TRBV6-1	CASSALQGPQETQYF
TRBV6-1	CASTWTRKETQYF
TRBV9	CASRRFRDRIYEQYF
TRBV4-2	CASSQGKEQGYEQYF
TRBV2	CASSQQETQYF
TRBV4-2	CASSLTTGGTGELFF
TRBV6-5	CASSYSEIRVTEAFF
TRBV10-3	CAISVQQEYEQYF
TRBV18	CASSPPVGEARGEKLFF
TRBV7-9	CASSSRGGAYNEQFF
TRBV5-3	CARRMGQGARGEKLFF
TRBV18	CASSPFEGVSTDTQYF
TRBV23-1	CAIEIVGGVYNEQFF
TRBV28	CASSPPGSSAEAFF
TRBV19	CASSPRLASYNEQFF
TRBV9	CASSAREGTRVWGTEAFF
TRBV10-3	CAISARLAGVQPSYNEQFF
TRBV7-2	CASSRDTEAFF
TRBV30	CAWRAPISSTDTQYF
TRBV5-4	CASSLEAGANNEQFF
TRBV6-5	CASRDRGWGNTEAFF
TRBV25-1	CASSLRGRGLTGELFF
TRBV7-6	CASSLRQGKGTEAFF
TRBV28	CASTLSLLGGLNEQFF
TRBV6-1	CASSGTGYQPQHF
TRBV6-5	CASRMGASGNTIYF
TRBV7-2	CATRRGSGSILGAGELFF
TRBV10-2	CASSGTGGTEAFF
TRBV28	CASSPFRRRDIREKLFF
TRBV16	CASSQSRTAQETQYF
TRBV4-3	CASSQASSRTGFNEQFF
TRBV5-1	CASRLGSGSSYNEQFF
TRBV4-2	CASSQERLGSSTDTQYF
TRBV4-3	CASSQDLPGQGTNQPQHF
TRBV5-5	CASSTGQGLYTEAFF
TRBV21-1	CASSNGEPEGPDTQYF
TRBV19	CASSGAFTDTQYF
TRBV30	CAWRVTYEQYF
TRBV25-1	CASSAPGGSNEQYF
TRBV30	CAGLRRGSTNTEAFF
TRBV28	CASSLLDRGGDQPQHF
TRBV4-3	CASSQGDRGRGETQYF
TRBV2	CASSTRESSYNEQFF
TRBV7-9	CASSLSSGDGYTF
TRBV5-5	CASSFSGTGELFF
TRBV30	CAWSVPGGGVDTQYF
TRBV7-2	CASSKREGGTQYF